This T cell receptor beta chain was retrieved from a study of CXCR3 chemokines and chemotherapy response in bladder cancer (dated by TCRdb to the early 2020s). The study in broad terms: The study tested whether activity of the CXCR3 chemokine system within human bladder cancer tumors predicted response to chemotherapy.

The CDR3 contains 19 residues, cysteine and phenylalanine counted. The CDR3 DNA has 57 bases and is translated from base 1. Between the V and J ends, shortened by 3 bases and 0 bases respectively, the junction contains 21 bases. CDR1 and CDR2 are read off the germline V gene as SGHTA and FQGNSA. Library preparation was by PCR. TCRdb shows the sequencer as Illumina HiSeq 2500. Using fastp trimming at Q25 and MiXCR clonotype assembly, TCRdb reanalyzed the public sequencing data and kept in-frame beta chains. Entries are consolidated by CDR3 protein sequence, retaining the most common genes and DNA. This sample has thousands of distinct CDR3 sequences in its table, and approximately 16% of those were observed once. The ten largest clones capture 25% of the sample. This clonotype counts as medium-sized (0.01 to 0.1%). Its antigen is currently not known. No base quality values were provided; no much bigger clone lies one nucleotide off.

Sampling was conducted from a patient whose treatment included neoadjuvant chemotherapy. This receptor chain uses TRBV7-2 and TRBJ2-1; the D gene is possibly TRBD1 or TRBD2, each agreeing over 6 bases. The receptor comes from a human donor with bladder cancer that responded to neoadjuvant chemotherapy. The CDR3 corresponds to CASSFPRLPGASSYNEQFF. The sequenced DNA: TGTGCCAGCAGCTTTCCCCGTCTCCCGGGGGCCAGCTCCTACAATGAGCAGTTCTTC.